Following are 16 T cell receptor beta chains from one sample sequenced in a study of molecular identifiers for immune sequencing clone quantification. Each CDR3 protein gets one entry after TCRdb re-called the PCR reads with MiXCR. The sample has around 470,000 distinct CDR3 sequences, roughly 24% seen once. The sample comprised naive CD8+ T cells from blood, with Jurkat cell RNA spiked in. Subset given: FACS-sorted CD8+CD4-CCR7+CD45RA+ naive T cells. The receptors derive from a human donor in good health. Some libraries in this study had Jurkat cell RNA spiked in.

This clonotype was recorded many times. The chain combines TRBV4-3 with TRBJ2-5; D is unresolved. V was shortened by 0 bases and J by 3 bases, with 8 bases between the two germline ends. Germline assignment: CDR1 LGHNA and CDR2 YSLEER. The CDR3 runs to 14 residues. The CDR3 DNA is TGCGCCAGCAGCCAAGATATAGGGAAAGAGACCCAGTACTTC. This sequence encodes CASSQDIGKETQYF.

Many counts were recorded for this clonotype. J is TRBJ2-5 and V is TRBV28; possible D gene TRBD1, 6 bases. Trimming cost V 7 bases and J 5 bases, with 23 bases left between them. The germline gives CDR1 MDHEN, CDR2 SYDVKM. The CDR3 is 16 amino acids. The CDR3 protein is CASTPEKGQGLETQYF. In DNA, the CDR3 is TGTGCCAGCACCCCTGAAAAAGGGCAGGGGCTTGAGACCCAGTACTTC.

This clonotype was found many times. This chain connects TRBV7-2 to TRBJ2-1; D remains unclear. V was shortened by 5 bases and J by 4 bases, with 12 bases between the two germline ends. The CDR3 loop spans 14 amino acids. Germline CDR1 is SGHTA and CDR2 is FQGNSA. In DNA, the CDR3 is TGTGCCAGCAGCCCGGGCCCCGGTTACAATGAGCAGTTCTTC. This gives the protein CASSPGPGYNEQFF.

This clonotype was recorded many times. J is TRBJ2-1 and V is TRBV5-1, with TRBD2 as a possible D gene (5 bases). This CDR3 contains 11 residues. Germline V gene data show CDR1 as SGHRS and CDR2 as YFSETQ. Deletions cut 7 bases from V and 5 bases from J, with 7 bases between. The CDR3 region has the DNA TGCGCCAGCTTGCGGGACAATGAGCAGTTCTTC. Its translation: CASLRDNEQFF.

This clonotype was picked up many times. This chain links TRBV20-1 with TRBJ2-7, with 7 bases fitting TRBD1. The V gene's germline CDR1 is DFQATT and CDR2 SNEGSKA (reference sequence). CDR3 length: 13 amino acids. The V and J ends lost 4 bases and 0 bases, in that order; junction bases with no gene match: 3. In nucleotides, the CDR3 is TGCAGTGCTAACAGGGACAGCTCCTACGAGCAGTACTTC. Translated: CSANRDSSYEQYF.

At least ten counts were recorded for this clonotype. This chain links TRBV27 with TRBJ1-2; 8 bases are shared with TRBD1. The trim removed 6 bases at V and 4 bases at J, leaving 10 bases unmatched. The V gene's germline CDR1 is MNHEY and CDR2 SMNVEV (reference sequence). This CDR3 region has 15 residues. The CDR3 DNA reads as TGTGCCAGCAGCTTGGCCGCAGGGGGCGGCTATGGCTACACCTTC. Translation: CASSLAAGGGYGYTF.

This clonotype has at least ten counts. The chain links TRBV29-1 to TRBJ1-1; D gene unclear. CDR1 and CDR2 (germline): SQVTM, ANQGSEA. The CDR3 covers 14 residues. V lost 6 bases and J lost 2, with 16 bases in between. The CDR3 protein is CSVVVGRINTEAFF. The CDR3 DNA is TGCAGCGTCGTGGTTGGACGGATAAACACTGAAGCTTTCTTT.

This clonotype was counted a few times. This chain connects TRBV4-1 to TRBJ1-5, with D perhaps matching TRBD1 (6 bases). Germline values: CDR1 MGHRA, CDR2 YSYEKL. CDR3 length: 19 residues. V dropped 0 bases and J dropped 11 bases, with 29 bases sitting between them. In DNA form, the CDR3 reads TGCGCCAGCAGCCAAGATCGTTCCTACCCCACAGGGCCGTCATGGGCCCAGCATTTT. It is translated as CASSQDRSYPTGPSWAQHF.

This clonotype appeared many times. The V and J genes are TRBV7-2 and TRBJ2-3, with 9 positions matching TRBD2. Germline-derived CDR1 and CDR2 are SGHTA and FQGNSA. The CDR3 is made up of 15 amino acids. V was clipped by 6 bases and J by 0 bases; unmatched bases: 4. The CDR3 sequence: CASSRLAVSTDTQYF. CDR3 nucleotide sequence: TGTGCCAGCAGTCGACTAGCGGTTAGCACAGATACGCAGTATTTT.

This clonotype was found many times. The J gene is TRBJ2-5, the V gene TRBV28; D may be TRBD1 or TRBD2 (5 bases each). Deletions cut 6 bases from V and 1 base from J, with 12 bases between. This CDR3 is 14 amino acids long. Germline V gene lookup returns CDR1 MDHEN and CDR2 SYDVKM. This CDR3 reads CASRGTWGQETQYF. The DNA for the CDR3 is TGTGCCAGCAGGGGGACCTGGGGCCAAGAGACCCAGTACTTC. The whole variable domain, remainder taken from reference TRBV28 and TRBJ2-5, is DVKVTQSSRYLVKRTGEKVFLECVQDMDHENMFWYRQDPGLGLRLIYFSYDVKMKEKGDIPEGYSVSREKKERFSLILESASTNQTSMYLCASRGTWGQETQYFGPGTRLLVL.

This clonotype came up many times. The V gene is TRBV28, the J gene TRBJ2-7; TRBD1 is a possible D gene (5 bases). Germline V gene sequence: CDR1 MDHEN, CDR2 SYDVKM. The CDR3 spans 13 residues. Trimming shortened V by 4 bases and J by 5 bases, and 12 bases separated the two germline ends. Here the CDR3 DNA reads TGTGCCAGCAGTTCCAGGGTTGCGCACGAGCAGTACTTC. As protein: CASSSRVAHEQYF.

This clonotype has at least ten counts. The chain recombines TRBV6-7 with TRBJ2-3, with D possibly TRBD2 on 8 matching bases. TRBV6-7 qualifies as an ORF whose function is uncertain. V lost 0 bases, J lost 3 bases, and 13 bases lay in between. The CDR3 length is 16 residues. The CDR3 sequence: CASSYSREGQTDTQYF. The CDR3, as DNA: TGTGCCAGCAGTTACTCCCGGGAGGGACAGACAGATACGCAGTATTTT.

This clonotype was recorded at least ten times. The chain uses TRBV20-1 and TRBJ2-3; a possible D gene is TRBD2 (5 bases). Germline V gene lookup returns CDR1 DFQATT and CDR2 SNEGSKA (reference sequence). Trimming cost V 6 bases and J 2 bases, with 12 bases left between them. CDR3 size: 13 residues. The CDR3 region has the DNA TGCAGTGCCCCTCGGGGTGTCACAGATACGCAGTATTTT. Encoded protein: CSAPRGVTDTQYF.

The chain has TRBV7-9 and TRBJ2-6, with 8 positions matching TRBD2. Germline assignment: CDR1 SEHNR and CDR2 FQNEAQ (reference sequence). V was pared by 3 bases and J by 2 bases, with 9 bases of the junction left unmatched. The CDR3 is 18 residues long. CDR3 residues: CASSLEAGVMTGANVLTF. The CDR3 bases are TGTGCCAGCAGCTTGGAAGCGGGAGTAATGACTGGGGCCAACGTCCTGACTTTC.

In its sample, this clonotype was seen a few times. V usage is TRBV19 and J usage is TRBJ2-3; 8 bases map to TRBD2. The CDR3 consists of 17 residues. V was pared by 0 bases and J by 2 bases, with 7 bases of the junction left unmatched. Looked up from germline, CDR1 is LNHDA and CDR2 is SQIVND (reference sequence). The chain's CDR3 is CASSIDTAGANTDTQYF. CDR3 coding DNA: TGTGCCAGTAGTATAGATACAGCGGGGGCGAACACAGATACGCAGTATTTT.

The chain couples TRBV2 to TRBJ2-7, with D perhaps TRBD1 or TRBD2 (5 bases each). The CDR3 runs 14 residues. The germline V gene has CDR1 SNHLY and CDR2 FYNNEI. Trimming took 9 bases from V and 7 from J, leaving 22 bases between them. The CDR3 region has the DNA TGTGCCAGTGGCTCCGGGACCACCTCCGGGGAGCAGTACTTC. It encodes CASGSGTTSGEQYF. The variable domain in full, with the rest retrieved from reference TRBV2 and TRBJ2-7, is EPEVTQTPSHQVTQMGQEVILRCVPISNHLYFYWYRQILGQKVEFLVSFYNNEISEKSEIFDDQFSVERPDGSNFTLKIRSTKLEDSAMYFCASGSGTTSGEQYFGPGTRLTVT.